This TCR beta chain was sequenced for a study of control samples from healthy donors and cancer patients. From germline, CDR1 is MNHEY and CDR2 SMNVEV (reference sequence). V shed 7 bases and J 5 bases; nucleotides not matched to a gene: 8. The CDR3 spans 15 residues. The protocol was immunoSEQ multiplex PCR, while the TCRdb copy is restricted to in-frame clones and leaves out a portion. The sample includes fewer than 250,000 clones, roughly nine tenths of them seen just once. Only one count was recorded for this clone. This receptor was taken from a man aged 30 to 39 in good health. The J gene is TRBJ1-6, the V gene TRBV27, with 7 nucleotides matching TRBD1. Sequenced: blood. CDR3 protein: CASTLLQGNNSPLHF. The CDR3 bases are TGTGCCAGCACCCTATTACAGGGGAATAATTCACCCCTCCACTTT.